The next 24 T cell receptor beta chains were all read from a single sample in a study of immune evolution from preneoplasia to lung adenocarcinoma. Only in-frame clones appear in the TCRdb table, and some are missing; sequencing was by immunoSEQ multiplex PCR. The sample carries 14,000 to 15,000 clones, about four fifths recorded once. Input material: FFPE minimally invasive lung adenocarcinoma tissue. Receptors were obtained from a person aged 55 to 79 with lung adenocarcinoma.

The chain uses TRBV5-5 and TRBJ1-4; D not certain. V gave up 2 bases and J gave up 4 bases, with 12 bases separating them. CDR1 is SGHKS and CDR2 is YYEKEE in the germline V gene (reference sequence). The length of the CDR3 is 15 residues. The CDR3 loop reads CASSFRGGGNEKLFF. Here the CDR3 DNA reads TGTGCCAGCAGCTTTCGGGGAGGTGGTAATGAAAAACTGTTTTTT.

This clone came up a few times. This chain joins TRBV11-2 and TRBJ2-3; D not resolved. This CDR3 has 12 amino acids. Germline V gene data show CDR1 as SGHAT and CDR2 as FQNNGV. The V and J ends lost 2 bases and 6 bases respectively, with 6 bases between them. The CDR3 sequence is CASSLNHDTQYF. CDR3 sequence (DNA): TGTGCCAGCAGCTTAAATCACGATACGCAGTATTTT.

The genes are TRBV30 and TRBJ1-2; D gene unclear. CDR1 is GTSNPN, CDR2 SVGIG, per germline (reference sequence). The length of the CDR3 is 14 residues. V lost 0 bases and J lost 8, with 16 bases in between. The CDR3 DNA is TGTGCCTGGAGTGTCCCCCCGGAGTCGATCGGCTACACCTTC. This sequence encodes CAWSVPPESIGYTF. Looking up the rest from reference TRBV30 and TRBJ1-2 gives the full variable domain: SQTIHQWPATLVQPVGSPLSLECTVEGTSNPNLYWYRQAAGRGLQLLFYSVGIGQISSEVPQNLSASRPQDRQFILSSKKLLLSDSGFYLCAWSVPPESIGYTFGSGTRLTVV.

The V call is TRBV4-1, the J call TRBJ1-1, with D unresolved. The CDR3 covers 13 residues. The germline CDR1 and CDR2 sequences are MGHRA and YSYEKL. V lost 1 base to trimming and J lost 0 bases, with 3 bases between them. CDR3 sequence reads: CASSQGVNTEAFF. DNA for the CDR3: TGCGCCAGCAGCCAAGGAGTGAACACTGAAGCTTTCTTT.

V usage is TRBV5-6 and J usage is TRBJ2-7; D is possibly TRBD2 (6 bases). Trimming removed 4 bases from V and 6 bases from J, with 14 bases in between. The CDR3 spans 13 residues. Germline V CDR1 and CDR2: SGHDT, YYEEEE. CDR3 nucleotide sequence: TGTGCCAGCAGCCCGGTGGGAGGAGGCGAGCAGTACTTC. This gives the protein CASSPVGGGEQYF. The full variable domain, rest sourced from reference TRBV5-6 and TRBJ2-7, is DAGVTQSPTHLIKTRGQQVTLRCSPKSGHDTVSWYQQALGQGPQFIFQYYEEEERQRGNFPDRFSGHQFPNYSSELNVNALLLGDSALYLCASSPVGGGEQYFGPGTRLTVT.

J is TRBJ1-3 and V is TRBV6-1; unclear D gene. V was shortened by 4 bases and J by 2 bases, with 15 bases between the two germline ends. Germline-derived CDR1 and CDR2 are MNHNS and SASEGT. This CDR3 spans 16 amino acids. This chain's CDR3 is CASSGGKLPPGNTIYF. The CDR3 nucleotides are TGTGCCAGCAGTGGAGGAAAACTGCCTCCTGGAAACACCATATATTTT.

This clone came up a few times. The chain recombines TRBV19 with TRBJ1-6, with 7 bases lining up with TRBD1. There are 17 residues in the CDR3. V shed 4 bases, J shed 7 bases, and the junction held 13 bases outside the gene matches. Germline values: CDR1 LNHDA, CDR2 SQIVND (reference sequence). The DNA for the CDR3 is TGTGCCAGTAGTAGGGGAGGGGTGACAGGGCGCAATTCACCCCTCCACTTT. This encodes CASSRGGVTGRNSPLHF.

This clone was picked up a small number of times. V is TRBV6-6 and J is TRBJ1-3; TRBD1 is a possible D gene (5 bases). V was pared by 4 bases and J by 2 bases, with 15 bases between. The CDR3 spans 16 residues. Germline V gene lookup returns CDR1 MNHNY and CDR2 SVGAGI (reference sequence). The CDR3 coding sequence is TGTGCCAGCAGTTCTCTATCTGGGGGGGCTGGAAACACCATATATTTT. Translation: CASSSLSGGAGNTIYF.

CDR3: CAWSLLMNTEAFF. CDR3 nucleotide sequence: TGTGCCTGGAGCCTTTTAATGAACACTGAAGCTTTCTTT. The chain employs TRBV30 and TRBJ1-1; D gene ambiguous. CDR3 size: 13 residues. The germline V and J ends were trimmed by 3 bases and 0 bases, with 8 bases remaining between them. Germline assignment: CDR1 GTSNPN and CDR2 SVGIG (reference sequence). Using reference TRBV30 and TRBJ1-1 for the parts outside the CDR3, the full variable domain is SQTIHQWPATLVQPVGSPLSLECTVEGTSNPNLYWYRQAAGRGLQLLFYSVGIGQISSEVPQNLSASRPQDRQFILSSKKLLLSDSGFYLCAWSLLMNTEAFFGQGTRLTVV.

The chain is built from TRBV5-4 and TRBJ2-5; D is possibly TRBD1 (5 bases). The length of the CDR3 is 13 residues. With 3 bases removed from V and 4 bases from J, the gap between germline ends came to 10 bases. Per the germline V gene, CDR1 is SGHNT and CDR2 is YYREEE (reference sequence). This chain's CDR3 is CASSSGFGETQYF. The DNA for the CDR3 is TGTGCCAGCAGCTCAGGGTTTGGAGAGACCCAGTACTTC.

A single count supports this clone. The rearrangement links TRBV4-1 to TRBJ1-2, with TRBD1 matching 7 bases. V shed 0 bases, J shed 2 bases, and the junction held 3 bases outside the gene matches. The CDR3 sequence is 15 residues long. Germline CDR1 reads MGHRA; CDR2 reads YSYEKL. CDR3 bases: TGCGCCAGCAGCCAAGAAAAGACAGGGAACTATGGCTACACCTTC. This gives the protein CASSQEKTGNYGYTF.

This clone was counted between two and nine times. The CDR3: CASSPTGTLGEAFF. For the CDR3, the DNA is TGTGCCAGCAGTCCGACAGGGACCCTCGGTGAAGCTTTCTTT. The chain couples TRBV6-6 to TRBJ1-1, with 7 bases that match TRBD1. Germline CDR1 MNHNY, CDR2 SVGAGI (reference sequence). This CDR3 is 14 amino acids long. V was clipped by 5 bases and J by 7 bases; unmatched bases: 10.

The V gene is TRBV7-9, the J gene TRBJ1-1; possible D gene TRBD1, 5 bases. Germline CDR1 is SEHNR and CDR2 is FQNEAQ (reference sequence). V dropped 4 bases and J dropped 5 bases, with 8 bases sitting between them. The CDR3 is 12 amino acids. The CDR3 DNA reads TGTGCCAGCAGCTGGGGGGTTACTGAAGCTTTCTTT. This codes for CASSWGVTEAFF.

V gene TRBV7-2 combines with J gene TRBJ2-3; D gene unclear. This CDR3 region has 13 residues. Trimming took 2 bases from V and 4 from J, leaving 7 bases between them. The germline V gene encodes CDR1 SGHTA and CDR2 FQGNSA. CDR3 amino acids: CASSLTFADTQYF. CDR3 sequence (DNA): TGTGCCAGCAGCTTAACTTTCGCAGATACGCAGTATTTT.

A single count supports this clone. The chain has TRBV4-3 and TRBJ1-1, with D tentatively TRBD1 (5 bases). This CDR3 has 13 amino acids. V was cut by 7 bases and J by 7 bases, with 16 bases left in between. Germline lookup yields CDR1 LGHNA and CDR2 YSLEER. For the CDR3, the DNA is TGCGCCAGCACCAGGGTGGATTCCCATGAAGCTTTCTTT. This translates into CASTRVDSHEAFF.

The CDR3 spells CASSQDRGGNTGELFF. The CDR3, as DNA: TGCGCCAGCAGCCAAGATCGAGGCGGCAACACCGGGGAGCTGTTTTTT. V and J are TRBV4-1 and TRBJ2-2; no firm D call. Germline CDR1 is MGHRA and CDR2 is YSYEKL. V was clipped by 0 bases and J by 2 bases, with 10 bases between them. This CDR3 has 16 amino acids.

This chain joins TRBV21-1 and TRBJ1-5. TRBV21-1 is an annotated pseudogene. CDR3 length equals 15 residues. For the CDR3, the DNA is TGTGCCAGCAGCAAGAGGGTAGGGAACTATCAGCCCCAGCATTTT. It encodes CASSKRVGNYQPQHF.

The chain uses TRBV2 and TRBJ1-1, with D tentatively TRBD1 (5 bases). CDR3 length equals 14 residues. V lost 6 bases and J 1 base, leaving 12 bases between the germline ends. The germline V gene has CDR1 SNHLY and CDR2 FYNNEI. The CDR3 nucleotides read TGTGCCAGCAGCTTCCAGGGTGGGAACACTGAAGCTTTCTTT. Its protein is CASSFQGGNTEAFF.

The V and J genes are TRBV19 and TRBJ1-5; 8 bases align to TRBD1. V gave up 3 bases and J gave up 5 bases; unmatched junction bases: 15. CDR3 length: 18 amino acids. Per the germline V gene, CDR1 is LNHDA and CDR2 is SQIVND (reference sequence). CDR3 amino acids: CASSIRGQVRTGYQPQHF. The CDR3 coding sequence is TGTGCCAGTAGTATCCGGGGACAGGTTCGGACAGGTTATCAGCCCCAGCATTTT.

The CDR3 loop reads CASSVDGTGDYYGYTF. Here the CDR3 DNA reads TGTGCCAGCAGTGTGGACGGGACAGGGGATTACTATGGCTACACCTTC. The V and J genes are TRBV6-1 and TRBJ1-2; 10 bases are a match to TRBD1. The germline V gene encodes CDR1 MNHNS and CDR2 SASEGT. CDR3 length: 16 amino acids. J gave up 3 bases and V 4 bases, and 8 bases lay outside the gene matches.

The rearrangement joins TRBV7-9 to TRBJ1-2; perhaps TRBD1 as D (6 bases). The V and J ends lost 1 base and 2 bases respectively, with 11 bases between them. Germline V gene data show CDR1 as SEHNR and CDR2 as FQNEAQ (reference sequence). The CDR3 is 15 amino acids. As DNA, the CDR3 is TGTGCCAGCAGCTTAGTAACAGGGACCAACTATGGCTACACCTTC. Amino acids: CASSLVTGTNYGYTF.

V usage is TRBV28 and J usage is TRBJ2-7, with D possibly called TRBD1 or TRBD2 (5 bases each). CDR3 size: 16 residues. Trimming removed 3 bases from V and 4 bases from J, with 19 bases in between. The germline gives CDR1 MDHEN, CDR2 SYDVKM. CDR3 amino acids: CASSFSRDLTIYEQYF. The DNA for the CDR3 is TGTGCCAGCAGTTTCTCAAGGGACCTAACTATTTACGAGCAGTACTTC.

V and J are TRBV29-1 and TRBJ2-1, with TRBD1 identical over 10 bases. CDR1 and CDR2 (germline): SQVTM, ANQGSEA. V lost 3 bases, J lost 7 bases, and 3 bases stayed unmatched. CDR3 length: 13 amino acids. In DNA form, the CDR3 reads TGCAGCGTTGATTGGACAGGGGGGAATGAGCAGTTCTTC. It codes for CSVDWTGGNEQFF.

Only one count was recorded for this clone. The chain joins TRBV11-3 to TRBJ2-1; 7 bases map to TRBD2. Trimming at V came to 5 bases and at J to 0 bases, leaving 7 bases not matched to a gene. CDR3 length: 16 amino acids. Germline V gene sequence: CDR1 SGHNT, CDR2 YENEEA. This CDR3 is CASSPTSASSYNEQFF. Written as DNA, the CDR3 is TGTGCCAGCAGCCCAACTAGCGCGAGCTCCTACAATGAGCAGTTCTTC.